This paragraph reports one T cell receptor beta chain. Treatment here: oral pan-JAK inhibitor, 5-10 mg twice daily. CD4+ and CD8+ T cells were sorted from PBMCs. This record belongs to a study of CD8+ T cells in alopecia areata. Study in general: Treated patients swallowed 5 to 10 mg of oral tofacitinib twice daily.

cDNA serving as the sequencing template came from extracted, reverse transcribed RNA. Profiled with immunoSEQ multiplex PCR; TCRdb holds only in-frame clones, not every one. The sample shows about 250,000 clones, 60% of them seen only once. The CDR3 is made up of 12 amino acids. The chain couples TRBV1 to TRBJ2-1; whether TRBD2, the table's D call, matches the DNA was not checked. TRBV1 is a pseudogene. This clonotype was sampled from a human donor with alopecia areata. Sequenced material: CD4+ T cells sorted from blood, taken around week 54, from a patient treated with tofacitinib. CDR3 sequence: CTSRSLAGGQFF. The CDR3 nucleotides read TGCACCAGCAGATCACTAGCGGGGGGGCAGTTCTTC.